This T cell receptor (beta chain) was captured by sequencing in a study of cytomegalovirus exposure and HLA in healthy donors (dated by TCRdb to the late 2010s). Notes on the research overall: An earlier analysis of some 600 of the donors reported around 280 Gb of sequence data and 95 million to 120 million unique TCR beta sequences obtained from about 179 million T cells. HLA typing covered class I and class II loci at four-digit resolution. Along with the approximately 650-subject first cohort, a separate validation cohort of over 90 different subjects was used. Because of strong linkage in the cohort, a few DR-DQ haplotypes were treated as single units for association and clustering. About 300 gigabases of sequencing data and approximately 85 million unique TCR sequences were included in an early release covering roughly 600 HLA-typed donors. The number of typed donors differed by locus: about 620-640 for A, B, C, DRB1 and DQB1; approximately 540 for DQA1; some 610 for DPA1; and around 490 for DPB1. In a later analysis, previously published TCR beta repertoires from about 640 donors were re-analyzed and high-resolution HLA genotyping was added so that TCR occurrence patterns could be studied. Donor age, sex, ethnicity and CMV serostatus were compiled together with the repertoire data. To decide whether each TCR beta V gene segment behaved as functional or pseudogenic, an earlier analysis of some 600 of the donors relied on high-throughput TCR beta sequencing. Using immunosequencing, the study profiled T cell repertoires from around 670 subjects and related those repertoires to cytomegalovirus serostatus. The study aimed to test whether signatures of past pathogen exposure could be identified by cataloging public T cell receptors. Every repertoire in the discovery cohort had been generated on one and the same sequencing platform. Among some 410 genotyped donors of the cohort, an average of approximately 240,000 unique TCR beta nucleotide sequences was sequenced per donor, of which about 18% were non-productive. To predict cytomegalovirus infection status, the study brought together high-throughput TCR immunosequencing, statistical association of individual TCRs with disease status, and machine learning. In the later analysis, no new phenotypic data were used to find candidate immune exposures; instead, reliance was placed on TCR beta sequences and their occurrence across donors. The genetic ancestry cluster associated with self-reported Caucasian donors included roughly 84% of the 350 to 500 genotyped donors. A later genetic analysis used genome-wide SNP genotypes for about 60% of the roughly 700 donors, treating that subset as a discovery cohort. Findings and caveats that apply to the study as a whole: Most CMV-associated TCR beta chains appeared to be HLA-restricted in a later analysis, and the HLA associations seemed to be driven largely by CMV exposure. A further reported finding was that TCR beta sequences accurately predicted the HLA-A and HLA-B alleles for most subjects in the first cohort. It was suggested by the authors that the approach could potentially be generalized to other disease states and immunological phenotypes. In this cohort, only TCR beta chains were sequenced, and detectable features were limited by the absence of alpha or paired-chain data. Compared with equally common non-associated chains, HLA-associated TCR beta chains in a later analysis were more clonally expanded and had lower generation probabilities. A few of the identified cytomegalovirus-associated TCR beta chains were confirmed in vitro to be specific for cytomegalovirus antigens. Because the 87-base-pair reads could not distinguish some IMGT-functional V segments, including TRBV6-2 and TRBV6-3, those segments were excluded. V-gene and J-gene trimming of TCR beta chains was associated with a missense DCLRE1C variant in a later genetic analysis, and the association was replicated in an independent cohort. In an earlier analysis of 587 of the donors, most TCR beta V segments were observed in productive rearrangements about 90% or about 30% of the time, broadly matching IMGT annotations. For the cohort, immune exposure information was limited to CMV serostatus. Most TCR sequences were observed very rarely across donors, whereas some public TCRs were present in many individuals. Sequencing depth was assumed to be roughly uniform across donors in the presence/absence analyses, though that assumption may not hold. A cluster of highly shared sequence variants was judged likely to be a technical artifact of the sequencing pipeline. In a later analysis, several top co-occurrence clusters were reported to appear linked to parvovirus B19, influenza, CMV and Epstein-Barr virus. Correlated functional status among segregating V segments might be attributable to linkage disequilibrium, but an unknown experimental factor could not be ruled out. Compared with the approximately 700-donor mean, donors in an Asian-associated ancestry cluster had fewer N-insertions in productive TCRs, according to a later genetic analysis. Strong co-occurrence of HLA alleles, especially DR and DQ, made assigning TCR associations to individual alleles difficult. Because HLA typing was missing for some donors at each locus, association tests included only the typed subset. Roughly 17 rarely observed V segments, including chromosome 9 orphons, were excluded from the earlier analysis of approximately 600 of the donors because counts were too low. Cytomegalovirus status was reported to be diagnosed by the classifier with high specificity and sensitivity in both the original and validation cohorts. A later analysis found that TCR association rates varied across HLA loci, with DRB1 alleles showing the most associated TCRs and HLA-C alleles the fewest. A total of 150 or so TCR beta chains were listed by the study as associated with cytomegalovirus. In a later analysis, some 18,000 TCR beta sequences were associated with specific HLA alleles at a false discovery rate of 0.05.

Receptor amplification or capture employed the immunoSEQ multiplex PCR assay. A mixture of 60 forward primers for TCR Vbeta segments and 13 reverse primers for TCR Jbeta segments was used in the multiplex PCR. Amplification of the CDR3 region of rearranged TCR beta genes was performed with a multiplex PCR assay on genomic DNA. The Illumina HiSeq System was used to sequence the amplified TCR beta libraries as 87-base-pair reads. In the original analysis: Across the 600 to 700 repertoires, a later analysis counted approximately 75 million unique TCR beta chains, 9.5 million to 13 million of which were shared by at least two donors. Raw reads were error-corrected and collapsed into unique sequences by a nearest-neighbor algorithm in which closely related sequences were merged to remove PCR and sequencing errors. V, D and J gene segments were assigned by aligning CDR3 sequences to IMGT reference sequences. For a sequence to be retained, at least a six-nucleotide match to both a V gene segment and a J gene segment was required. Rearrangements were called productive when the CDR3 lacked stop codons and stayed in frame with V and J; all others were non-productive. Following IMGT convention, CDR3 was defined as the stretch from the second conserved V-encoded cysteine to the conserved J-encoded phenylalanine. The earlier analysis of some 580 of the donors excluded any sequence lacking an unambiguous match to a single V gene segment. An earlier analysis of approximately 590 of the donors classified V segments as functional when productive rearrangements were above 56.7% and as segregating when the standard deviation between donors was above 5%. To diagnose cytomegalovirus status from the catalog of TCR beta chain sequences, a statistical classification framework was built. V and J gene assignment, in a later analysis, came from comparing TCR nucleotide sequences with IMGT/GENE-DB human TR gene sequences. A later analysis assigned CDR3 sequences and most-parsimonious VDJ recombination scenarios with the TCRdist pipeline. A later analysis defined each TCR beta chain by its CDR3 amino acid sequence plus V-gene family, and excluded reads lacking a unique V-gene family. In a later analysis, 500 to 700 highly shared, low-generation-probability nucleotide sequences were removed to address suspected cross-contamination and a sequencing artifact. A later analysis calculated a clonal expansion index for each public chain from normalized within-repertoire ranks of inferred template counts. Generation probabilities in a later analysis came from a VDJ recombination model fitted to out-of-frame rearrangements, and those results were checked against IGoR. A later analysis scored TCR-TCR, TCR-HLA and TCR-CMV co-occurrence with hypergeometric tests, applying a repertoire-size bias correction to TCR pairs. A later analysis estimated false discovery rates by permuting HLA or CMV assignments 20 times. In a later analysis, co-occurring TCRs were grouped with DBSCAN, and TCRdist sequence similarity was added when clustering was performed within HLA-allele-positive subsets. For co-occurrence clustering, repertoires with fewer than 30,000 or more than 120,000 public chains were excluded, along with five repertoires with anomalous nucleotide sharing. TCRdb took over this immuneACCESS table, retaining in-frame rearrangements with V and J assigned. Such tables are incomplete; in checked studies, under half of the missing clones stem from an unresolved V gene, and the remainder is unexplained. D and trimming were read from the DNA, whereas the V and J calls and clone size are those reported in that table. The sample table records more than 150,000 clones; roughly 84% of these occur just once. Jointly, the top ten make up 0.38% of the sample.

The cohort was made up of under 800 healthy bone marrow donors. Cohort members were all nominally healthy when sampled, although unrecorded immune exposures were likely present. The donor tested CMV seronegative, placing the donor among the 300 to 450 seronegative members of the cohort. Every donor gave a peripheral blood sample, and the peripheral blood mononuclear cells from that sample were used for TCR beta sequencing. The Qiagen DNeasy Blood Extraction Kit was used to extract genomic DNA from the blood cell samples. V is cut back by 4 bases and J by 8 bases, with 9 bases in the junction unmatched. The CDR1 and CDR2 encoded by the germline V gene (reference sequence) are SEHNR and FQNEAQ. Inclusive of the bounding cysteine and phenylalanine, the CDR3 is 14 residues long. This entry keeps only the CDR3 DNA: 42 bases, framed from base 1. Remarks on this clone: Its cognate antigen has yet to be identified. No much larger clone exists at a distance of one base, and base qualities are not known.

The receptor's source is a boy aged 2-15 years in good health and CMV-seronegative. The rearrangement joined TRBV7-9 to TRBJ1-2, with 8 junctional bases fitting TRBD1. The sequencing input was PBMCs. The base sequence is TGTGCCAGCAGCTCCCTCCGGACAGGGAACGGCTACACCTTC. It translates as CASSSLRTGNGYTF.